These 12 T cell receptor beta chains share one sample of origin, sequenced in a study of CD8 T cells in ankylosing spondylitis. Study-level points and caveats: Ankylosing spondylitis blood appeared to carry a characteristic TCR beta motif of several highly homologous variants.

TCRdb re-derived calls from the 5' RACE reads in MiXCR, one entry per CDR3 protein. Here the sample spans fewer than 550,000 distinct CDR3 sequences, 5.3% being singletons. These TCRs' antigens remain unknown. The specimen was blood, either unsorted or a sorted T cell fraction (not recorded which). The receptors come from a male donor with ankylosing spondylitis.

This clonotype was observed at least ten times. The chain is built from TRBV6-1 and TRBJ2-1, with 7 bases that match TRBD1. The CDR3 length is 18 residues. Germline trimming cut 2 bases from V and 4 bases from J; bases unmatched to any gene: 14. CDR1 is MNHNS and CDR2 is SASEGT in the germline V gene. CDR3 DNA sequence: TGTGCCAGCAGTGAAACCAGACAGGGTCTAATTTTGTACAATGAGCAGTTCTTC. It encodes CASSETRQGLILYNEQFF.

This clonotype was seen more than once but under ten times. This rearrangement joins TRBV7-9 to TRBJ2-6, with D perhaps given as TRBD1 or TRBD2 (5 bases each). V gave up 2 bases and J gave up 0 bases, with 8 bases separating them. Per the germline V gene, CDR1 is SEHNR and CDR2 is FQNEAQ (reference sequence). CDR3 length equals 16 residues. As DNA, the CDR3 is TGTGCCAGCAGCTTACTGGGACGCTCTGGGGCCAACGTCCTGACTTTC. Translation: CASSLLGRSGANVLTF. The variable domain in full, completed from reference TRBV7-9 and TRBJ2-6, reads DTGVSQNPRHKITKRGQNVTFRCDPISEHNRLYWYRQTLGQGPEFLTYFQNEAQLEKSRLLSDRFSAERPKGSFSTLEIQRTEQGDSAMYLCASSLLGRSGANVLTFGAGSRLTVL.

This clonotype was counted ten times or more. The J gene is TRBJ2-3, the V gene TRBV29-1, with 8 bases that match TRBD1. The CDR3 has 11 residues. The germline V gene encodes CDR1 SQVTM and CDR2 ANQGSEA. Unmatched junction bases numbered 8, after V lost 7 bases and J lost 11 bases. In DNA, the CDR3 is TGCAGCGGCGAAGAGGGGACAGGGCAGTATTTT. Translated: CSGEEGTGQYF.

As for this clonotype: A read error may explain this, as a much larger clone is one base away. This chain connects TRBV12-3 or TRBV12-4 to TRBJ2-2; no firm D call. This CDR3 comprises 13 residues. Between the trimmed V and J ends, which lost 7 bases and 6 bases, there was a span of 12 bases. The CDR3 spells CASTRRLAGELFF. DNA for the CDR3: TGTGCCAGCACCCGACGGCTAGCCGGGGAGCTGTTTTTT.

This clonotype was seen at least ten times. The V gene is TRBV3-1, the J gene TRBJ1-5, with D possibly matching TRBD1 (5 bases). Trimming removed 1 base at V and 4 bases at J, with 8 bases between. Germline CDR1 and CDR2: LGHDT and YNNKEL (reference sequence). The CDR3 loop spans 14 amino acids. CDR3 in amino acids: CASSQVGDNQPQHF. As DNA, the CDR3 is TGTGCCAGCAGCCAAGTAGGGGATAATCAGCCCCAGCATTTT.

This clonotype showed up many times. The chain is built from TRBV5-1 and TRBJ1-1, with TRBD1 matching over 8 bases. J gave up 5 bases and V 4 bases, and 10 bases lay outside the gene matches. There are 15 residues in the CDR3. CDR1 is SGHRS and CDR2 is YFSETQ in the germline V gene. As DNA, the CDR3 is TGCGCCAGCAGCCCGAAGCAGGGGGCAGGGACTGAAGCTTTCTTT. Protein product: CASSPKQGAGTEAFF.

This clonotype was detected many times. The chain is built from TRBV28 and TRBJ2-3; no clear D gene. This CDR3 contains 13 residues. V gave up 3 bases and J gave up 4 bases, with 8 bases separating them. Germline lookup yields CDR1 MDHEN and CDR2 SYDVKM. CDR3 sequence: CASSFVASDTQYF. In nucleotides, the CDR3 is TGTGCCAGCAGTTTTGTTGCTTCAGATACGCAGTATTTT.

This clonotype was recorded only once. CDR3: CASSQESSQYF. CDR3 in DNA: TGTGCCAGCAGCCAAGAAAGTTCCCAGTACTTC. This sequence joins TRBV3-1 and TRBJ2-5; D remains ambiguous. This CDR3 comprises 11 residues. Germline V gene data show CDR1 as LGHDT and CDR2 as YNNKEL (reference sequence). The V gene lost 0 bases and the J gene lost 9 bases, with 5 bases spanning the gap.

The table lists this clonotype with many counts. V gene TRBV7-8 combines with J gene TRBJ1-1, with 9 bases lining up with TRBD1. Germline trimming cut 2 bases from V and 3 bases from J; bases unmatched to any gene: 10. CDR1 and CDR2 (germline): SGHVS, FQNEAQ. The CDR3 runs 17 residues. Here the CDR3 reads CASSLLGGTGMYTEAFF. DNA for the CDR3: TGTGCCAGCAGCTTACTTGGCGGGACAGGGATGTACACTGAAGCTTTCTTT.

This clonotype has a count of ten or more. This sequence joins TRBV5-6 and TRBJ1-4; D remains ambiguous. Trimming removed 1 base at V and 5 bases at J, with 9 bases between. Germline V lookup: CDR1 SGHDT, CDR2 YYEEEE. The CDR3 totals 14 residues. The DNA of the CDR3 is TGTGCCAGCAGCTTGCGAGGGATCAATGAAAAACTGTTTTTT. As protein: CASSLRGINEKLFF.

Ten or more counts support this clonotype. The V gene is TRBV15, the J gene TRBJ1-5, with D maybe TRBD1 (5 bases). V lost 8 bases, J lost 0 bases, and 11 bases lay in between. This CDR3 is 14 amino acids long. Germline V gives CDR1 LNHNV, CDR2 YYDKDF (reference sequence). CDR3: CATAGGGSNQPQHF. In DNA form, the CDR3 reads TGTGCCACCGCGGGGGGGGGTAGCAATCAGCCCCAGCATTTT.

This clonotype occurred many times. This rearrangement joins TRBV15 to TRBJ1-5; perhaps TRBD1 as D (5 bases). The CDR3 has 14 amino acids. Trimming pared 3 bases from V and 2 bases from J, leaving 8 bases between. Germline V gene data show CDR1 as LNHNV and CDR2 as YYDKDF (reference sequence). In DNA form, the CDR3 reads TGTGCCACCAGCAGTGACAGCGGCAATCAGCCCCAGCATTTT. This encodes CATSSDSGNQPQHF.